This T cell receptor beta chain derives from a study of long-term antiretroviral therapy in people with HIV (dated by TCRdb to the early 2020s). Turning to the overall study: Collection of the earliest samples took place about a decade ahead of the 2015 WHO recommendation for immediate ART, at a time when ART was typically delayed until CD4 counts fell. A retrospective serial study tested whether ART initiation and durable HIV suppression were associated with changes in peripheral blood TRB repertoire composition and diversity. From 30 adults with confirmed HIV infection, the cohort provided under 200 cryopreserved PBMC samples, gathered serially across a mean of about six years (range 1-12). Among the 25 to 30 participants with HIV, ten to twelve were female. Test extractions of a monoclonal T-cell line alongside some 35 polyclonal samples showed no cross-contamination during QIAcube processing. The full study reports these points: Samples dated from about 2004 to 2018, and the ART regimens used may be less effective than current ones. ART initiation was associated with a significant increase in TRB diversity, but diversity stayed significantly below transplant donor controls even after long-term ART. Because PBMC availability was limited, only the TCR beta chain was sequenced, with no alpha chain pairing. Unsorted PBMC were profiled instead of sorted CD4+ and CD8+ T cells because pre-ART samples had limited cell numbers. CDR3 length ranges in HIV repertoires were narrower than in controls, and network structure suggested an antigen-experienced repertoire with only a slight naive shift after ART. Expanded TRB clones identified before ART initiation dominated the repertoire across all time points, though the dominance fluctuated and decreased in many PLHIV after ART. Inferences about post-ART repertoire changes were limited because no data were available on ART adherence, viral resistance or therapy changes.

This clone was seen a handful of times. No cognate antigen has been identified for it. The input lacks base qualities; no much larger clone sits a single base away. Participants were included only if at least one PBMC sample before ART initiation and at least two post-ART samples were available. All participants with HIV were treated in the United States of America. Before DNA extraction, cryopreserved samples of roughly 0.9-11 million PBMC were thawed and then washed. At the time of the earliest PBMC sample, participants with HIV were aged between about 23 and 54 years. PBMC samples were contributed by each participant from 1-4 timepoints before ART initiation and 2-8 timepoints after ART initiation, with a median of 7 samples. Serial HIV viral load, CD4+ T-cell count, ART history and demographic data were obtained for every participant. A Qiagen kit on a QIAcube was used to extract genomic DNA from unsorted PBMC, with samples processed in batches of 12.

The immunoSEQ hsTCRB v3.0 assay was used at survey level resolution for TRB variable region sequencing. TRB sequencing targeted a depth of about 40,000-50,000 T-cell genomes per sample. TRB libraries were pooled and sequenced on an Illumina MiSeq using a v3 150-cycle kit. On the study's bioinformatics: Repertoire analysis ran in R within a reproducible Nextflow workflow covering QC, data transformation and analysis. LymphoSeq2, an R package for exploring AIRR-Seq data, was used to implement the custom analyses. A few samples yielding fewer than 5000 total TRB sequences were excluded, leaving 150 to 200 analyzed HIV repertoires. Among the approximately 180 HIV repertoires that were kept, 59 were collected before ART initiation and more than 120 were collected after ART initiation. Each repertoire was downsampled to 5000 TRB nucleotide sequences, and summary statistics were averaged across 100 downsampling iterations. TRB sequences were retained for analysis only if CDR3 regions of at least seven amino acids were present. A Shannon entropy-derived clonality score and the Gini coefficient were used to measure diversity. In repertoire networks, the top 5000 CDR3 amino acid sequences were linked whenever an edit distance of one separated two sequences. For TRB CDR3 amino acid sequences, GLIPH2 was used to predict antigen specificity groups and MHC restriction. CDR3 amino acid sequences were matched against VDJdb and McPAS-TCR to flag known CMV, EBV, HIV or tissue antigen associations. Pre-ART, post-ART and control groups were compared with Wilcoxon signed-rank tests and Holm-Bonferroni correction. TCRdb provides this immuneACCESS table in a form limited to in-frame rearrangements. Some clones are lacking; in checked studies, under half of them reflect an unresolved V gene, and why the rest are absent is not known. Clonal size and the V and J genes are those of that table, whereas D and trimming came from the DNA. The sample includes just over 20,000 clones, with approximately 82% observed a single time. Clones ranked in the top ten supply more than 3.5% of the sample.

The CDR3 spans 15 residues, from the cysteine through the phenylalanine. Left in the record is the CDR3 DNA by itself, 45 bases read in frame from the first base. From a lookup of the germline V gene (reference sequence), CDR1 and CDR2 are MNHEY and SMNVEV. The germline V end is reduced by 5 bases and the J end by 2 bases; junction bases left unmatched: 8. The receptor was isolated from a young man with HIV. Recombination linked TRBV27 to TRBJ2-7, and 8 junctional nucleotides match TRBD2. The sample in question was unsorted PBMCs, obtained 0.5 years after starting antiretroviral therapy. The nucleotides read TGTGCCAGCAGTCTGACTAGAGCGGGGGCCTACGAGCAGTACTTC. Its amino acids are CASSLTRAGAYEQYF.